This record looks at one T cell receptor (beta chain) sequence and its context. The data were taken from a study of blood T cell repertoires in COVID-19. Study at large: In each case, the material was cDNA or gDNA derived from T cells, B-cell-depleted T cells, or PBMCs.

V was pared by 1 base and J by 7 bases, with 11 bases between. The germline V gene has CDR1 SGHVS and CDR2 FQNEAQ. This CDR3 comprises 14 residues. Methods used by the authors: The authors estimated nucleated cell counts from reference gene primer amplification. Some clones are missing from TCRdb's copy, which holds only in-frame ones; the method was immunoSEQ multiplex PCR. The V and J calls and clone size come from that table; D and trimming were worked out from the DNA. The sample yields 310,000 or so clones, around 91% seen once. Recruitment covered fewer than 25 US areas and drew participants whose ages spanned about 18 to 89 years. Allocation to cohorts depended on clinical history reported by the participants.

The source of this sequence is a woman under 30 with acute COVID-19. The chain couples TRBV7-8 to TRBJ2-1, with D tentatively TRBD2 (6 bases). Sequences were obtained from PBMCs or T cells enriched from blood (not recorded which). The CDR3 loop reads CASSLVGTSNEQFF. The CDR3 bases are TGTGCCAGCAGCTTAGTAGGGACTTCTAATGAGCAGTTCTTC.